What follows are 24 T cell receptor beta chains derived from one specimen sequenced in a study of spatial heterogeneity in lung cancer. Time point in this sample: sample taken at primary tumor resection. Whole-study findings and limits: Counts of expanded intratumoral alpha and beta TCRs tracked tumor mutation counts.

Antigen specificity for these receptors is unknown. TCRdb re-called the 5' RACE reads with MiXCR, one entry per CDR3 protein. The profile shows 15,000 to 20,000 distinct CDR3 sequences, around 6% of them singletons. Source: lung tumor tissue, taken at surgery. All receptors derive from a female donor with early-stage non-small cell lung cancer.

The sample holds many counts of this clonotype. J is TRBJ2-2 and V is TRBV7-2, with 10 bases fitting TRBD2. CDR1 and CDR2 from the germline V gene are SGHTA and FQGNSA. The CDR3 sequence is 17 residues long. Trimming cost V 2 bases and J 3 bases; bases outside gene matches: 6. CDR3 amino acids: CASSLPNLAGDTGELFF. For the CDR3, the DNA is TGTGCCAGCAGCTTACCTAACCTAGCGGGAGACACCGGGGAGCTGTTTTTT.

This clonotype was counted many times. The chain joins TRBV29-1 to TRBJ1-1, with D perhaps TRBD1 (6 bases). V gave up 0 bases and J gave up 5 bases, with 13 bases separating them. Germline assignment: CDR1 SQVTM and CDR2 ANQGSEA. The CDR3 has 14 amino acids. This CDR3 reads CSVEEIWTVTEAFF. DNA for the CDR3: TGCAGCGTTGAAGAGATCTGGACAGTTACTGAAGCTTTCTTT.

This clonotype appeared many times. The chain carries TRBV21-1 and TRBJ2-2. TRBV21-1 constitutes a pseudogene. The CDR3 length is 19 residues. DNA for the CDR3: TGTGCCAGCAGCAAAGCGATTTTACTTTTCGACGCGAACACCGGGGAGCTGTTTTTT. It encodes CASSKAILLFDANTGELFF.

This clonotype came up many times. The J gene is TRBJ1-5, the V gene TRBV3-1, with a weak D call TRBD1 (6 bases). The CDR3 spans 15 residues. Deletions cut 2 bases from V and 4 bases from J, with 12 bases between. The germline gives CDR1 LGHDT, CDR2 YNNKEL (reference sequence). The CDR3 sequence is CASSQLPQGNQPQHF. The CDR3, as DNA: TGTGCCAGCAGCCAACTCCCACAGGGAAATCAGCCCCAGCATTTT.

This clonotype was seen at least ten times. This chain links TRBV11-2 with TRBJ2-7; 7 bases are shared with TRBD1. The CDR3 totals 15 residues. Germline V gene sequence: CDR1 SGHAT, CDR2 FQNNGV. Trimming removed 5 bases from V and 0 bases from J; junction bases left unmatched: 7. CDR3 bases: TGTGCCAGCAGCCTTCGGGACAGTGCCTCCTACGAGCAGTACTTC. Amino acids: CASSLRDSASYEQYF.

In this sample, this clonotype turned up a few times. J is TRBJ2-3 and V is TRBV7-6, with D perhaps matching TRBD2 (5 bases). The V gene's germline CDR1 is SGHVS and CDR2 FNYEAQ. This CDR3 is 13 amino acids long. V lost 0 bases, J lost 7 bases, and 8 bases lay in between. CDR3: CASSLALANTQYF. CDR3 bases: TGTGCCAGCAGCTTAGCCCTAGCAAATACGCAGTATTTT.

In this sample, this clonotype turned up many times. CDR3 protein: CASGTYRNQPQHF. CDR3 in DNA: TGTGCCAGCGGGACATACCGCAATCAGCCCCAGCATTTT. The chain recombines TRBV6-1 with TRBJ1-5, with D possibly being TRBD1 (6 bases). Germline loops: CDR1 MNHNS, CDR2 SASEGT. The CDR3 consists of 13 residues. V dropped 8 bases and J dropped 2 bases, with 10 bases sitting between them.

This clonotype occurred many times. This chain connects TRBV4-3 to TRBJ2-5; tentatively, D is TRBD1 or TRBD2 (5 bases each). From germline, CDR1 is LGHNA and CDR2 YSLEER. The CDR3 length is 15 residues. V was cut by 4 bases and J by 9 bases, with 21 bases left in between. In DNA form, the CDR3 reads TGCGCCAGCAGCCGTAATCTCGGGACGGAGAAGCCCCAGTACTTC. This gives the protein CASSRNLGTEKPQYF.

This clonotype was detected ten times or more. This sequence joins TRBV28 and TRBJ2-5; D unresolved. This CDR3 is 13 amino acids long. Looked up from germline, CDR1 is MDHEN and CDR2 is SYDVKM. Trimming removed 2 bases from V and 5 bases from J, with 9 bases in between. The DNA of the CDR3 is TGTGCCAGCAGTTTACCCTCAACGGAGACCCAGTACTTC. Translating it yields CASSLPSTETQYF.

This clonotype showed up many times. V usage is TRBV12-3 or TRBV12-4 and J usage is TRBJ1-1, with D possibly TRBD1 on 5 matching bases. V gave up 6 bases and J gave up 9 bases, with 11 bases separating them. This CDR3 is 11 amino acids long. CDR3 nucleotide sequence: TGTGCCAGCAGCCCCAGGGAGAAAGCTTTCTTT. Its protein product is CASSPREKAFF.

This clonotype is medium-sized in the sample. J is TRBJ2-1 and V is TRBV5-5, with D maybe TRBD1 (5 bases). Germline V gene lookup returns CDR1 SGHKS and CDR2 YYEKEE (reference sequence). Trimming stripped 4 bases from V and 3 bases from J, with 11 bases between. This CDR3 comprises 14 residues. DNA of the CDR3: TGTGCCAGCAGCAGGGTCCAGGGCTACAATGAGCAGTTCTTC. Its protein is CASSRVQGYNEQFF.

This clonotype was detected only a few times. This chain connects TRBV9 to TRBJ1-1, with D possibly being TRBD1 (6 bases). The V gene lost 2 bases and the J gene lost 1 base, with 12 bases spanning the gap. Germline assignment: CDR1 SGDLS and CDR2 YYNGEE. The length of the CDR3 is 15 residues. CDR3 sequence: CASSVGATQNTEAFF. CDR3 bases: TGTGCCAGCAGCGTGGGGGCCACACAGAACACTGAAGCTTTCTTT.

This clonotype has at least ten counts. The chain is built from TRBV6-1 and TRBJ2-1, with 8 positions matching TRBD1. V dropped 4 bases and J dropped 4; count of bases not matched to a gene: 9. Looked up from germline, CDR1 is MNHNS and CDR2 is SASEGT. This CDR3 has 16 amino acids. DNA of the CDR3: TGTGCCAGCAGTGCGAACGAAGGACAGGGTTACAATGAGCAGTTCTTC. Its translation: CASSANEGQGYNEQFF.

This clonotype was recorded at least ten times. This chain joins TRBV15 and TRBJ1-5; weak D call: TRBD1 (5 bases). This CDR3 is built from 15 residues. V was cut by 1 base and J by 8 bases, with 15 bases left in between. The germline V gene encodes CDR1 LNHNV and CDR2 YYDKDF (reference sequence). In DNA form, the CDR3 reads TGTGCCACCAGCAGAGTTTGGGACCGCAGGGAGCCCCAGCATTTT. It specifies CATSRVWDRREPQHF.

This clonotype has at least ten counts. As DNA, the CDR3 is TGTGCCAGCAGGCCGGGACTAGCGGGATTTCAGTTCTTC. Its protein is CASRPGLAGFQFF. V and J are TRBV6-2 or TRBV6-3 and TRBJ2-1, with 13 bases aligning to TRBD2. CDR1 MNHEY and CDR2 SVGEGT come from the germline V gene. With V trimmed by 6 bases and J by 13 bases, 6 bases remained unmatched. The CDR3 spans 13 residues.

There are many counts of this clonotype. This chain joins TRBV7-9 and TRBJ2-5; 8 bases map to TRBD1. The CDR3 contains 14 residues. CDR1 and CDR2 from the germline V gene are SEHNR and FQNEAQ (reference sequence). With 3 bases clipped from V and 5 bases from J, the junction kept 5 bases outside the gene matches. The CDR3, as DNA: TGTGCCAGCAGCTTTTTGGACAGGGTGGAGACCCAGTACTTC. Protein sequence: CASSFLDRVETQYF.

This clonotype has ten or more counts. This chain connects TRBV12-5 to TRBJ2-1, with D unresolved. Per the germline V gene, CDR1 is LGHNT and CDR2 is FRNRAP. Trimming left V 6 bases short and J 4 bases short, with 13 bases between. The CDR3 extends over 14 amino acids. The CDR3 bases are TGTGCTAGTGGACCCACCAAGGGTTACAATGAGCAGTTCTTC. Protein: CASGPTKGYNEQFF. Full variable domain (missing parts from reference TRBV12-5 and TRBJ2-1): DARVTQTPRHKVTEMGQEVTMRCQPILGHNTVFWYRQTMMQGLELLAYFRNRAPLDDSGMPKDRFSAEMPDATLATLKIQPSEPRDSAVYFCASGPTKGYNEQFFGPGTRLTVL.

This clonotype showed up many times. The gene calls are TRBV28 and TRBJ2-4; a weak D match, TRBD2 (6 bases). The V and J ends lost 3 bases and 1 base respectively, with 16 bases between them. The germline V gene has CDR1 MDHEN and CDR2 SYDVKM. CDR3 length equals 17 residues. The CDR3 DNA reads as TGTGCCAGCAGTTTCCCTCGGCGGGGAGTCGCCAAAAACATTCAGTACTTC. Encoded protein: CASSFPRRGVAKNIQYF.

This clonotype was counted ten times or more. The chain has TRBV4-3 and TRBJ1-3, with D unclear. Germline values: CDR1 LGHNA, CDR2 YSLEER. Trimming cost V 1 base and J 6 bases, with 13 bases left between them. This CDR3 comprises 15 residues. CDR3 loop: CASSQAGHHENTIYF. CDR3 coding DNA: TGCGCCAGCAGCCAAGCAGGTCACCACGAAAACACCATATATTTT.

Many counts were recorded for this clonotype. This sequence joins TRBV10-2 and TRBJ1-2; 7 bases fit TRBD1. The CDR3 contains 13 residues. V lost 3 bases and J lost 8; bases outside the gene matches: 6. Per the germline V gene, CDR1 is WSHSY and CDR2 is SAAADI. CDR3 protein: CASSDARGSGYTF. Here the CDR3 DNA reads TGCGCCAGCAGTGATGCCAGGGGGTCGGGCTACACCTTC.

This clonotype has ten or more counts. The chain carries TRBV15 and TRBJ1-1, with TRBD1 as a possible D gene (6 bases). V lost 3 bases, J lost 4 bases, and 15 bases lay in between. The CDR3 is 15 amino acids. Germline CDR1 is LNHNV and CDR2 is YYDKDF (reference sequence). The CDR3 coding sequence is TGTGCCACCAGCAGCGGTAGAGCCAGGGGCACTGAAGCTTTCTTT. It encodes CATSSGRARGTEAFF.

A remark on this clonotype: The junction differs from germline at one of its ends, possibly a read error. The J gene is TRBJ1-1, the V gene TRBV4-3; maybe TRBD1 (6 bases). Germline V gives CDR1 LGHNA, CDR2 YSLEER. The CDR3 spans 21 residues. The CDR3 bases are TGCGTCAGCAGCCAAGATGGGTCAGGGTACAGGGTGGGGTCTGAGAACACTGAAGCTTTCTTT. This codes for CVSSQDGSGYRVGSENTEAFF.

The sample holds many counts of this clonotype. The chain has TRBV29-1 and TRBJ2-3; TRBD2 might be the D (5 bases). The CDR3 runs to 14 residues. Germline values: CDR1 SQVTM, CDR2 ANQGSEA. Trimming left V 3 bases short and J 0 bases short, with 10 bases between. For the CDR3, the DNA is TGCAGCGTTGAGGAGGCGGCTAGCACAGATACGCAGTATTTT. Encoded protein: CSVEEAASTDTQYF.

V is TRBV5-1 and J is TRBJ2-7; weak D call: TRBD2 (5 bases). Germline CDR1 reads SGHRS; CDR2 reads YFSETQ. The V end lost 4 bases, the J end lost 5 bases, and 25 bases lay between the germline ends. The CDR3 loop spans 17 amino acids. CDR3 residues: CASSLGLPKLGPHEQYF. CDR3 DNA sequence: TGCGCCAGCAGCCTAGGACTCCCTAAATTAGGGCCCCACGAGCAGTACTTC.